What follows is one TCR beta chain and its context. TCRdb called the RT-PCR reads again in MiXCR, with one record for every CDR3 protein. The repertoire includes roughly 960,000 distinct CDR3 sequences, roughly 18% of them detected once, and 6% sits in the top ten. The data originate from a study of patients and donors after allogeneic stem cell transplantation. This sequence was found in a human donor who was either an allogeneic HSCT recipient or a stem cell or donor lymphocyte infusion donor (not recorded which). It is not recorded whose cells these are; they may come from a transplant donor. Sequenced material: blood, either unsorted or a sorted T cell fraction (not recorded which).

As DNA, the CDR3 is TGCAGCGTGGTTACAGGGTTCACTGAAGCTTTCTTT. Protein: CSVVTGFTEAFF. The chain has TRBV29-1 and TRBJ1-1; possible D gene TRBD1, 6 bases. Germline values: CDR1 SQVTM, CDR2 ANQGSEA. V lost 6 bases, J lost 4 bases, and 12 bases lay in between. The CDR3 runs 12 residues.